The 14 T cell receptor beta chains given below trace back to one sample, sequenced in a study of T cell repertoires in cytomegalovirus infection. TCRdb redid the calling of the reads with MiXCR, one entry per CDR3 protein. The table shows a few hundred thousand distinct CDR3 sequences, with approximately 9.5% occurring only once. Input material: PBMCs. The origin of the receptors is a human donor in good health (CMV status not recorded). Some clones in this sample may be carry-over from other donors' samples.

This clonotype has more than one count but fewer than ten. The CDR3 region is CASSSRVYSNQPQHF. The CDR3 DNA reads TGTGCCAGCAGTTCAAGGGTTTATAGCAATCAGCCCCAGCATTTT. This chain links TRBV12-3 or TRBV12-4 with TRBJ1-5; D remains unclear. The CDR3 has 15 residues. Trimming left V 4 bases short and J 0 bases short, with 10 bases between.

The genes are TRBV11-2 and TRBJ2-1, with 13 bases identical to TRBD2. The CDR3 runs to 18 residues. Germline-derived CDR1 and CDR2 are SGHAT and FQNNGV. Trimming at V came to 5 bases and at J to 7 bases, leaving 14 bases not matched to a gene. The CDR3 nucleotides read TGTGCCAGCAGCAGAACTAGCGGGAGGGCCGTCTACAAGAATGAGCAGTTCTTC. Protein sequence: CASSRTSGRAVYKNEQFF.

This sequence joins TRBV6-1 and TRBJ2-5, with 11 bases identical to TRBD1. From germline, CDR1 is MNHNS and CDR2 SASEGT. With 5 bases clipped from V and 2 bases from J, the junction kept 4 bases outside the gene matches. CDR3 size: 15 residues. The CDR3 bases are TGTGCCAGCAGTCGGACAGGGGGCCGACAAGAGACCCAGTACTTC. Its protein is CASSRTGGRQETQYF.

This clonotype was recorded many times. V and J are TRBV28 and TRBJ2-5; TRBD1 matches 7 bases. This CDR3 is 14 amino acids long. J gave up 4 bases and V 5 bases, and 7 bases lay outside the gene matches. Looked up from germline, CDR1 is MDHEN and CDR2 is SYDVKM. The CDR3 bases are TGTGCCAGCAGTCCAACAGGGGTAAGAGAGACCCAGTACTTC. Protein product: CASSPTGVRETQYF.

J is TRBJ2-1 and V is TRBV28, with TRBD2 identical over 8 bases. Germline lookup yields CDR1 MDHEN and CDR2 SYDVKM. V lost 4 bases, J lost 12 bases, and 11 bases stayed unmatched. The CDR3 is 14 amino acids. The CDR3 loop is CASSYPPGLEVQFF. CDR3 coding DNA: TGTGCCAGCAGTTATCCCCCGGGACTAGAGGTGCAGTTCTTC.

This clonotype showed up just a few times. The chain is built from TRBV7-6 and TRBJ2-5; D perhaps matches TRBD1 (5 bases). Germline values: CDR1 SGHVS, CDR2 FNYEAQ. The CDR3 is made up of 11 amino acids. Trimming removed 5 bases from V and 12 bases from J, with 13 bases in between. CDR3 region: CASSLDSTKYF. The CDR3 DNA reads TGTGCCAGCAGCCTAGACAGCACCAAGTACTTC.

The chain combines TRBV6-2 or TRBV6-3 with TRBJ2-3, with D perhaps being TRBD1 or TRBD2 (5 bases each). V was clipped by 2 bases and J by 8 bases, with 14 bases between them. This CDR3 has 14 amino acids. Germline assignment: CDR1 MNHEY and CDR2 SVGEGT. The CDR3 DNA reads TGTGCCAGCAGTTACCCGCGACCGAGGGGTACGCAGTATTTT. This codes for CASSYPRPRGTQYF.

The chain links TRBV12-3 or TRBV12-4 to TRBJ1-1; the match to TRBD1 covers 10 bases. CDR3 length: 15 residues. Trimming removed 6 bases from V and 4 bases from J; junction bases left unmatched: 8. The CDR3 nucleotides read TGTGCCAGCAGGGGACAGGGGATGAAGAGCACTGAAGCTTTCTTT. Translation: CASRGQGMKSTEAFF.

Many counts were recorded for this clonotype. The rearrangement uses TRBV28 and TRBJ2-7; a weak D match, TRBD1 (7 bases). Trimming took 5 bases from V and 3 from J, leaving 14 bases between them. Germline V gives CDR1 MDHEN, CDR2 SYDVKM. The CDR3 runs 14 residues. The chain's CDR3 is CASSGRDRGYEQYF. In DNA, the CDR3 is TGTGCCAGCAGTGGGCGGGACAGAGGCTACGAGCAGTACTTC.

V gene TRBV25-1 combines with J gene TRBJ2-5; D is perhaps TRBD1 (5 bases). Per the germline V gene, CDR1 is MGHDK and CDR2 is SYGVNS. The CDR3 contains 16 residues. V gave up 0 bases and J gave up 4 bases, with 15 bases separating them. The CDR3 is CASSEYGQGRRETQYF. The CDR3 DNA is TGTGCCAGCAGTGAATACGGGCAGGGAAGGCGAGAGACCCAGTACTTC. Based on the CDR3 plus reference TRBV25-1 and TRBJ2-5, the full variable domain is EADIYQTPRYLVIGTGKKITLECSQTMGHDKMYWYQQDPGMELHLIHYSYGVNSTEKGDLSSESTVSRIRTEHFPLTLESARPSHTSQYLCASSEYGQGRRETQYFGPGTRLLVL.

This clonotype was observed many times. The chain links TRBV7-2 to TRBJ1-6, with 10 bases identical to TRBD1. J gave up 10 bases and V 5 bases, and 8 bases lay outside the gene matches. Per germline, CDR1 SGHTA and CDR2 FQGNSA. This CDR3 comprises 15 residues. The CDR3 sequence: CASSPTGQGWSPLHF. CDR3 coding DNA: TGTGCCAGCAGCCCTACGGGACAGGGGTGGTCACCCCTCCACTTT.

This clonotype was seen only once. Given a much more abundant clone one base away, this may be a read error. The genes are TRBV6-5 and TRBJ1-2, with 7 bases fitting TRBD1. This CDR3 is 14 amino acids long. CDR1 is MNHEY, CDR2 SVGAGI, per germline. The CDR3 DNA sequence: TGTGCCAGCAGTCCGCGACAGGGCTACTATGGCTACGCCTTC. It yields the protein CASSPRQGYYGYAF.

This sequence joins TRBV25-1 and TRBJ2-3; D unresolved. In germline, CDR1 is MGHDK, CDR2 SYGVNS. Trimming took off 3 bases at V and 1 base at J, with 8 bases between the two ends. The CDR3 runs 14 residues. The CDR3 here is CASSDFSRTDTQYF. DNA for the CDR3: TGTGCCAGCAGTGATTTTTCCCGCACAGATACGCAGTATTTT.

This clonotype was observed a handful of times. The rearrangement uses TRBV20-1 and TRBJ2-1, with TRBD1 matching 11 bases. The ends lost 5 bases at V and 7 bases at J; junction bases unmatched: 4. Germline CDR1 and CDR2: DFQATT and SNEGSKA (reference sequence). CDR3 size: 13 residues. This chain's CDR3 is CSAAGTGGNEQFF. CDR3 nucleotide sequence: TGCAGTGCTGCCGGGACAGGGGGGAATGAGCAGTTCTTC.